This T cell receptor (beta chain) was recovered during a study of T cells after yellow fever vaccination. The CDR3 runs 16 residues. V gave up 6 bases and J gave up 3 bases; unmatched junction bases: 9. This clonotype was detected ten times or more. Each CDR3 protein is one row after TCRdb ran MiXCR on the 5' RACE reads. The sample has 620,000 or so distinct CDR3 sequences; roughly a sixth are singletons. Here the sequenced sample was PBMCs, taken 5 to 6 days after the first yellow fever vaccination. The sequence came from a man between 18 and 29 years old who received the YFV17D yellow fever vaccine. The J gene is TRBJ2-7, the V gene TRBV12-3 or TRBV12-4; 12 bases line up with TRBD1. DNA of the CDR3: TGTGCCAGCAGATCCACCGGGACAGGGGGCAGCTACGAGCAGTACTTC. Translating gives CASRSTGTGGSYEQYF.